A selection of T cell receptor beta chains follows, all from one sample in a study of post-analysis software for immune sequencing data. TCRdb ran MiXCR on the PCR reads and lists one entry per CDR3 protein. This repertoire shows 350,000 to 450,000 distinct CDR3 sequences, about a third found once; its top ten account for around an eighth. The sequenced sample consisted of blood. The origin of the receptors is a girl aged 5 to 17 with multiple sclerosis. CDR3s include the opening cysteine and the closing phenylalanine or tryptophan. A D gene is named only where the DNA matches it firmly. Not every row has a clone size; where given, it reads once, few, many or a size class.

abundance | d_gene | j_gene | v_gene | CDR3nt | CDR3aa
- | TRBD2 | TRBJ2-3 | TRBV7-3 | TGTGCCAGCAGCGGGGACTATACAGATACGCAGTATTTT | CASSGDYTDTQYF
- | - | TRBJ2-1 | TRBV12-3/TRBV12-4 | TGTGCCAGCAGGGAGTACAATGAGCAGTTCTTC | CASREYNEQFF
few | - | TRBJ2-7 | TRBV11-2 | TGTGCCAGCAGCCCTGGGACAGCCGGCCCCGGGCGGGATACCTACGAGCAGTACTTC | CASSPGTAGPGRDTYEQYF
- | - | TRBJ2-3 | TRBV25-1 | TGTGCCAGCTGTTCTACGGGGACGGCCTCTAGTGCTACGCAGTATTTT | CASCSTGTASSATQYF
few | - | TRBJ2-5 | TRBV12-3/TRBV12-4 | TGTGCCAGCAGTCCCCCTTGGGGAAATGGAGAGACCCAGTACTTC | CASSPPWGNGETQYF
many | - | TRBJ1-2 | TRBV12-3/TRBV12-4 | TGTGCCAGCAGTTCCCAGGCCGACGATGGCTACACCTTC | CASSSQADDGYTF
- | - | TRBJ2-1 | TRBV2 | TGTGCCAGCAGTGTTCTGGGGGACAATGAGCAGTTCTTC | CASSVLGDNEQFF
few | - | TRBJ2-2 | TRBV12-3/TRBV12-4 | TGTGCCAGCAGTCAACAGGTGGAGCTGTTTTTT | CASSQQVELFF
few | - | TRBJ2-5 | TRBV12-3/TRBV12-4 | TGTGCCAGCAGTCTTGGGGTTGGGAAAGAGACCCAGTACTTC | CASSLGVGKETQYF
- | - | TRBJ2-3 | TRBV7-9 | TGTGCCAGCAGCTCAGACAGCTTTACGCAGTATTTT | CASSSDSFTQYF
- | TRBD1 | TRBJ2-7 | TRBV7-9 | TGTGCCAGCAGCTACCCGGGACAGACCTACGAGCAGTACTTC | CASSYPGQTYEQYF
- | TRBD1 | TRBJ2-3 | TRBV12-3/TRBV12-4 | TGTGCCAGCAGTTCCCGGACAGGGGGCACAGATGCGCAGTATTTT | CASSSRTGGTDAQYF
once | - | TRBJ2-7 | TRBV5-1 | TGCGCCAGCAGCTTCGGCCAGGGACTCTACGAGCAGTACTTC | CASSFGQGLYEQYF
- | TRBD1 | TRBJ1-1 | TRBV27 | TGTGCCAGCAGTAACCACGGGACAGGGCGGGCAGCTTTCTTT | CASSNHGTGRAAFF
- | - | TRBJ2-7 | TRBV14 | TGTGCCAGCAGCCAGCAGGGACTCCTCTCCTACGAGCAGTACTTC | CASSQQGLLSYEQYF
- | - | TRBJ2-7 | TRBV21-1 | TGTGCCAGCAGCATGGGACAGGGGGCCTACGAGCAGTACTTC | CASSMGQGAYEQYF
- | - | TRBJ2-3 | TRBV10-3 | TGTGCCATCAGTGAAGGACAGAGTGCAGATACGCAGTATTTT | CAISEGQSADTQYF
- | - | TRBJ2-1 | TRBV3-1 | TGTGCCAGCAGCCCCCGGTTGGGGGCCGATTCAAACAATGAGCAGTTCTTC | CASSPRLGADSNNEQFF
- | TRBD2 | TRBJ2-7 | TRBV29-1 | TGCAGCGTTAAAGAGCGGGGGTACGAGCAGTACTTC | CSVKERGYEQYF
- | TRBD2 | TRBJ2-1 | TRBV3-1 | TGTGCCAGCAGCACGGGACTAGCTTACAATGAGCGGTTCTTC | CASSTGLAYNERFF
once | TRBD1 | TRBJ2-1 | TRBV3-1 | TGTGCCAGCAGCCAACCGGACAGGGGGAACAATGAGCAGTTCTTC | CASSQPDRGNNEQFF
- | - | TRBJ1-4 | TRBV19 | TGTGCCACCACCGAGGGGACCAATGAAAAACTGTTTTTT | CATTEGTNEKLFF
- | - | TRBJ2-1 | TRBV29-1 | TGCAGCGTTGCCGGGGGCCCCTACAATGAGCAGTTCTTC | CSVAGGPYNEQFF